This T cell receptor beta chain was captured by sequencing in a study of control samples from healthy donors and cancer patients. The method was immunoSEQ multiplex PCR; TCRdb's version includes in-frame clones alone and lacks a portion of them. The sample holds 150,000 to 200,000 clones, 90% to 95% seen once. The CDR3 runs 13 residues. Germline CDR1 is SQVTM and CDR2 is ANQGSEA. Deletions cut 7 bases from V and 5 bases from J, with 14 bases between. V and J are TRBV29-1 and TRBJ2-2, with D possibly TRBD2 on 6 matching bases. The receptor was isolated from a man aged 18-30 years in good health. Sequencing was done on a sample of blood. In DNA, the CDR3 is TGCAGCGCCAGGAGGGGCACGACCGGGGAGCTGTTTTTT. Its translation is CSARRGTTGELFF.